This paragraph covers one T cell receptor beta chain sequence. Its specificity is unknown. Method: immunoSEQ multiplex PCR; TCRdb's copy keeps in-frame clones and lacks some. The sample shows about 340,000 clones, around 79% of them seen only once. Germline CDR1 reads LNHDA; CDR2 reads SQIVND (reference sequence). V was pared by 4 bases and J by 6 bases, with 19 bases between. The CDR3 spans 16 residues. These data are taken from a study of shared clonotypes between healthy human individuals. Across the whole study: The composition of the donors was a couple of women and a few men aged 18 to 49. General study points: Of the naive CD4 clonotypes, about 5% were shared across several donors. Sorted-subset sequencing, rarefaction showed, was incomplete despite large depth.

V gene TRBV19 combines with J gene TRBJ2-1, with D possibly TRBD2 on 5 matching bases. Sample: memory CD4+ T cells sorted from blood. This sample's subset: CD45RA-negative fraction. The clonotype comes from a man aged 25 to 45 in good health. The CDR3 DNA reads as TGTGCCAGTAGTAACTACCCGGGTTCAGGAGGCAATGAGCAGTTCTTC. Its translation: CASSNYPGSGGNEQFF.